This T cell receptor (beta chain) was recorded in a study of T cell repertoires in cytomegalovirus infection. In this sample, this clonotype turned up many times. Its cognate antigen is unknown. TCRdb fed the reads into MiXCR, producing one record per CDR3 protein. The profile shows about 700,000 distinct CDR3 sequences, around 35% of them singletons. Whole-study results and caveats: CMV carriers with the relevant HLA were identified by cumulative public TCR beta family frequency. HLA-C-restricted CMV-specific TCR beta clonotypes were dominant in the ex vivo response.

CDR1 and CDR2 (germline): SGHTA, FQGNSA. Trimming took off 1 base at V and 2 bases at J, with 12 bases between the two ends. The CDR3 has 16 residues. The source of this sequence is a human donor in good health (CMV status not recorded). Some clones in this sample may be carry-over from other donors' samples. The rearrangement links TRBV7-2 to TRBJ2-1, with a tentative D call TRBD2 (7 bases). The sequencing here drew on cultured PBMCs, taken from culture after CMV antigen stimulation. CDR3: CASSLGGGGPYNEQFF. CDR3 bases: TGTGCCAGCAGCTTAGGGGGCGGGGGCCCCTACAATGAGCAGTTCTTC.